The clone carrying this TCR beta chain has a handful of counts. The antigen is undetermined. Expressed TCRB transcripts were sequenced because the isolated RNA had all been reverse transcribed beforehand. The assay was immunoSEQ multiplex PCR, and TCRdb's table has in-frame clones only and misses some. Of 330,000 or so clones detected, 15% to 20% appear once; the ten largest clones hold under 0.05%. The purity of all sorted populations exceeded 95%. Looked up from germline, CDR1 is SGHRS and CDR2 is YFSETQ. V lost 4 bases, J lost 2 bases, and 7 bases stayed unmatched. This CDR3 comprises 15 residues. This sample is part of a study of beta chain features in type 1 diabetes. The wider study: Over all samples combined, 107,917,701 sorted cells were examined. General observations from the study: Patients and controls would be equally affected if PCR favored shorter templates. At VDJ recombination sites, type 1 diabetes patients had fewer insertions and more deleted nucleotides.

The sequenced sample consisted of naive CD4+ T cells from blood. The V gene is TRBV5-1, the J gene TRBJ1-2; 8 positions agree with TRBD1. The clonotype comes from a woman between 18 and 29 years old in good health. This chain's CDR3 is CASSNGQGLNYGYTF. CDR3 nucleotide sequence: TGCGCCAGCAGCAACGGACAGGGACTCAACTATGGCTACACCTTC.